A selection of T cell receptor beta chains follows, all from one sample in a study of CD8 T cells in ankylosing spondylitis. TCRdb re-analysed the 5' RACE reads in MiXCR, keeping a single row per CDR3 protein. The table records a few hundred thousand distinct CDR3 sequences, under 25% of them present only once. Sequencing was carried out using blood, either unsorted or a sorted T cell fraction (not recorded which). The source of these receptors is a male donor with ankylosing spondylitis. Both conserved end residues are part of each CDR3. Fields, in order: CDR3 length, clone size, J gene, D gene, V gene, CDR3 DNA, CDR3 protein. D genes are given only for firm matches. Clone size appears in some rows only: once, few, many, or a class for an expanded clone.

13	.	TRBJ2-2	.	TRBV28	TGTGCCAGCAGTTTATTGGAGCCCGGGGAGCTGTTTTTT	CASSLLEPGELFF
11	.	TRBJ2-3	.	TRBV29-1	TGCAGCGTGGAGGGCCCAGATACGCAGTATTTT	CSVEGPDTQYF
15	many	TRBJ2-3	.	TRBV11-1	TGTGCCAGCAGGTCGACACGGAGCCACACAGATACGCAGTATTTT	CASRSTRSHTDTQYF
15	.	TRBJ2-1	.	TRBV7-8	TGTGCCAGCAGCAGAAGGCAGGGGACTACCGCTGAGCAGTTCTTC	CASSRRQGTTAEQFF
14	few	TRBJ2-7	TRBD1	TRBV2	TGTGCCAGCTCTAAAAACAGGGGACGCTACGAGCAGTACTTC	CASSKNRGRYEQYF
13	few	TRBJ1-2	.	TRBV20-1	TGCAGTGCTAGAGAAGGGACACTCTATGGCTACACCTTC	CSAREGTLYGYTF
16	.	TRBJ2-6	.	TRBV11-2	TGTGCCAGCAGCCTGTTGCGTGAGATTGGGGCCAACGTCCTGACTTTC	CASSLLREIGANVLTF
15	few	TRBJ1-5	.	TRBV19	TGTGCCAGTAGGGTCCTAGGGAATAGCAATCAGCCCCAGCATTTT	CASRVLGNSNQPQHF
15	many	TRBJ2-5	.	TRBV4-1	TGCGCCAGCAGCCAAGTGATTCGGGTTCAAGAGACCCAGTACTTC	CASSQVIRVQETQYF
14	.	TRBJ2-5	TRBD2	TRBV20-1	TGCAGTGCTGCGGGACTAGCGGGAGTAGAGACCCAGTACTTC	CSAAGLAGVETQYF
12	.	TRBJ2-7	.	TRBV7-6	TGTGCCAGCAGCTTAGTAGCATCCGAGCAGTACTTC	CASSLVASEQYF
14	.	TRBJ2-2	.	TRBV7-9	TGTGCCAGCAGCAAAGGGGTATGGACCGGGGAGCTGTTTTTT	CASSKGVWTGELFF
14	.	TRBJ1-1	.	TRBV25-1	TGTGCCAGCAGTGACGGAGGCTTGAACACTGAAGCTTTCTTT	CASSDGGLNTEAFF
14	.	TRBJ1-2	TRBD1	TRBV30	TGTGCCTGGAGTTCGGGACAGGGTACCTATGGCTACACCTTC	CAWSSGQGTYGYTF
15	few	TRBJ1-5	.	TRBV7-8	TGTGCCAGCAGCTCCCTTAGTGGCATTAATCAGCCCCAGCATTTT	CASSSLSGINQPQHF
17	many	TRBJ2-2	TRBD1	TRBV4-3	TGCGCCAGCAGCCAAGACAGGGGGTTAGCGAACACCGGGGAGCTGTTTTTT	CASSQDRGLANTGELFF
15	.	TRBJ2-2	.	TRBV5-1	TGCGCCAGCAGCTTGATGTCTACCTACACCGGGGAGCTGTTTTTT	CASSLMSTYTGELFF
13	few	TRBJ2-3	TRBD2	TRBV25-1	TGTGCCAGCAGTGAGCGAGGTAGCGGGGGACTGGATTTT	CASSERGSGGLDF
17	few	TRBJ2-2	TRBD2	TRBV5-1	TGCGCCAGCAGCCCCAGGACTAGCGGGAAACACACCGGGGAGCTGTTTTTT	CASSPRTSGKHTGELFF
15	few	TRBJ2-2	.	TRBV5-1	TGCGCCAGCAGCAATGCCCGGAAAAACACCGGGGAGCTGTTTTTT	CASSNARKNTGELFF
13	.	TRBJ2-1	.	TRBV30	TGTGCCTGGAGTTTGGCCTCCTACAATGAGCAGTTCTTC	CAWSLASYNEQFF
14	few	TRBJ2-7	.	TRBV7-2	TGTGCCAGCAGCTTAGAGATGGTTCCCAACGAGCAGTACTTC	CASSLEMVPNEQYF
14	few	TRBJ2-7	TRBD2	TRBV7-2	TGTGCCAGCAGTTTTAGCGGGGGCTCCTACGAGCAGTACTTC	CASSFSGGSYEQYF
15	.	TRBJ1-1	.	TRBV27	TGTGCCAGCAGTTTTTTCGGAGAAAGGCGGGCTGAAGCTTTCTTT	CASSFFGERRAEAFF
14	.	TRBJ2-3	TRBD2	TRBV20-1	TGCAGTGCAAAGGGGACTAGCGGCACAGATACGCAGTATTTT	CSAKGTSGTDTQYF
14	few	TRBJ2-1	.	TRBV20-1	TGCAGTGCTCCCCGGGACCCCACCGGGGATGAGCAGTTCTTC	CSAPRDPTGDEQFF
14	.	TRBJ2-7	.	TRBV29-1	TGCAGCGTTGGCTGGGACTTCAGCTCCTACGAGCAGTACTTC	CSVGWDFSSYEQYF
12	.	TRBJ2-1	.	TRBV10-3	TGTGCCATCACGGGCTCCTACAATGAGCAGTTCTTC	CAITGSYNEQFF
16	.	TRBJ2-2	TRBD2	TRBV7-6	TGTGCCAGCAGCCCGCGACTAGCGGGAGAGACCGGGGAGCTGTTTTTT	CASSPRLAGETGELFF
15	few	TRBJ2-1	.	TRBV7-3	TGTGCCAGCAGCGATAGCAGGAGCTCCTACAATGAGCAGTTCTTC	CASSDSRSSYNEQFF
14	.	TRBJ2-7	TRBD1	TRBV10-3	TGTGCCACCTACCCGGGGACAGATACCTACGAGCAGTACTTC	CATYPGTDTYEQYF
15	.	TRBJ1-1	.	TRBV10-3	TGTGCCATCAGTGAGAATAGACAGATGAACACTGAAGCTTTCTTT	CAISENRQMNTEAFF
17	many	TRBJ2-6	TRBD2	TRBV7-9	TGTGCCAGCAGTCGGACTAGCGGGGATCGTGGGGCCAACGTCCTGACTTTC	CASSRTSGDRGANVLTF
16	.	TRBJ2-1	.	TRBV14	TGTGCCAGCAGCCATGGTGGGGGGACCTCCTACAATGAGCAGTTCTTC	CASSHGGGTSYNEQFF
12	few	TRBJ2-5	.	TRBV20-1	TGCAGTGCCGAGGTTGGGGAGGAGACCCAGTACTTC	CSAEVGEETQYF